This passage covers 24 T cell receptor beta chains from one sample sequenced in a study of blood T cell repertoires in COVID-19. The protocol was immunoSEQ multiplex PCR, while the TCRdb copy is restricted to in-frame clones and leaves out a portion. The table records around 170,000 clones, 88% of them present only once. Sample: PBMCs or T cells enriched from blood (not recorded which). The receptors here all came from a woman younger than 35 who had recovered from COVID-19.

The chain carries TRBV29-1 and TRBJ1-5, with D possibly being TRBD1 (5 bases). The CDR3 is 13 residues long. The germline V gene encodes CDR1 SQVTM and CDR2 ANQGSEA. The V and J ends lost 5 bases and 4 bases respectively, with 12 bases between them. CDR3 loop: CSVMTDVNQPQHF. The CDR3 DNA reads TGCAGCGTTATGACAGACGTAAATCAGCCCCAGCATTTT.

V and J are TRBV27 and TRBJ2-7; 8 bases line up with TRBD2. CDR1 is MNHEY and CDR2 is SMNVEV in the germline V gene (reference sequence). J gave up 2 bases and V 3 bases, and 6 bases lay outside the gene matches. The CDR3 extends over 15 amino acids. The CDR3 protein is CASSFLAGGAYEQYF. The CDR3 region has the DNA TGTGCCAGCAGTTTTCTAGCGGGTGGAGCCTACGAGCAGTACTTC.

The rearrangement uses TRBV27 and TRBJ1-5; 8 bases map to TRBD1. The germline CDR1 and CDR2 sequences are MNHEY and SMNVEV (reference sequence). This CDR3 comprises 16 residues. The V and J ends lost 7 bases and 4 bases, in that order; junction bases with no gene match: 12. CDR3 coding DNA: TGTGCCAGCACACGAACAGGGGGGGGCGGGAATCAGCCCCAGCATTTT. Translating it yields CASTRTGGGGNQPQHF.

This chain connects TRBV11-1 to TRBJ2-3, with a weak D call TRBD2 (6 bases). The length of the CDR3 is 14 residues. CDR1 SGHAT and CDR2 FQDESV come from the germline V gene (reference sequence). Trimming left V 5 bases short and J 1 base short, with 10 bases between. The CDR3 reads CASSPLAGTDTQYF. Written as DNA, the CDR3 is TGTGCCAGCAGCCCACTAGCCGGCACAGATACGCAGTATTTT.

This rearrangement joins TRBV10-3 to TRBJ1-2, with a weak D call TRBD1 (6 bases). This CDR3 has 16 residues. Germline CDR1 ENHRY, CDR2 SYGVKD. V lost 0 bases and J lost 4, with 15 bases in between. The CDR3 sequence: CAISESGPAGAYGYTF. DNA for the CDR3: TGTGCCATCAGTGAGTCAGGTCCGGCAGGGGCCTATGGCTACACCTTC.

This clone was counted only a few times. CDR3 in DNA: TGTGCCAGCAGTCGGGGGACTCTAAACAATGAGCAGTTCTTC. This encodes CASSRGTLNNEQFF. V gene TRBV6-5 combines with J gene TRBJ2-1; D is perhaps TRBD2 (6 bases). The CDR3 consists of 14 residues. Germline CDR1 reads MNHEY; CDR2 reads SVGAGI. Trimming stripped 5 bases from V and 5 bases from J, with 13 bases between.

The V call is TRBV7-2, the J call TRBJ2-2; 9 nucleotides match TRBD1. Germline V CDR1 and CDR2: SGHTA, FQGNSA. J lost 1 base, V lost 3 bases, and 3 bases had no gene match. The CDR3 totals 16 residues. This CDR3 reads CASSLGQGGNTGELFF. In DNA form, the CDR3 reads TGTGCCAGCAGCTTGGGACAGGGCGGGAACACCGGGGAGCTGTTTTTT.

The chain uses TRBV10-3 and TRBJ2-1, with 7 bases identical to TRBD2. The CDR3 spans 15 residues. V shed 2 bases and J 1 base; nucleotides not matched to a gene: 2. Germline V CDR1 and CDR2: ENHRY, SYGVKD. The CDR3 bases are TGTGCCATCAGTGAGGCGGGAGTTTCCTACAATGAGCAGTTCTTC. Its translation is CAISEAGVSYNEQFF.

The chain employs TRBV9 and TRBJ1-2; 9 nucleotides align to TRBD1. This CDR3 comprises 15 residues. Germline CDR1 reads SGDLS; CDR2 reads YYNGEE. Trimming at V came to 4 bases and at J to 8 bases, leaving 12 bases not matched to a gene. DNA of the CDR3: TGTGCCAGCAGCACCGGGGACAGGGCCCTAGAGGGCTACACCTTC. Translating it yields CASSTGDRALEGYTF.

The genes are TRBV6-2 or TRBV6-3 and TRBJ1-5; the D is unclear. The ends were cut back, 5 bases at V and 4 bases at J, with 9 bases in the middle. Per germline, CDR1 MNHEY and CDR2 SVGEGT. The CDR3 consists of 13 residues. CDR3 amino acids: CASSPTENQPQHF. The DNA for the CDR3 is TGTGCCAGCAGTCCAACGGAGAATCAGCCCCAGCATTTT.

The J gene is TRBJ2-1, the V gene TRBV20-1; 10 nucleotides match TRBD2. V shed 3 bases and J 5 bases; nucleotides not matched to a gene: 10. Per the germline V gene, CDR1 is DFQATT and CDR2 is SNEGSKA (reference sequence). The CDR3 is 16 residues long. Written as DNA, the CDR3 is TGCAGTGCTAGTAATTGGGCTAGCGGGGGACACAATGAGCAGTTCTTC. This codes for CSASNWASGGHNEQFF.

This chain joins TRBV5-1 and TRBJ2-7; 9 nucleotides agree with TRBD1. This CDR3 is 14 amino acids long. Germline CDR1 SGHRS, CDR2 YFSETQ. J lost 4 bases, V lost 0 bases, and 2 bases had no gene match. The CDR3, as DNA: TGCGCCAGCAGCTTGGGACAGGGGGAATACGAGCAGTACTTC. This codes for CASSLGQGEYEQYF.

This chain links TRBV6-6 with TRBJ2-2; TRBD1 might be the D (7 bases). The CDR3 extends over 14 amino acids. V was shortened by 8 bases and J by 0 bases, with 10 bases between the two germline ends. The germline V gene has CDR1 MNHNY and CDR2 SVGAGI (reference sequence). This chain's CDR3 is CASAGQSNTGELFF. The CDR3 DNA is TGTGCCAGCGCGGGACAGTCGAACACCGGGGAGCTGTTTTTT.

The chain has TRBV18 and TRBJ2-1; TRBD1 is a possible D gene (5 bases). The germline gives CDR1 KGHSH, CDR2 LQKENI. The V gene lost 0 bases and the J gene lost 1 base, with 16 bases spanning the gap. The length of the CDR3 is 18 residues. The CDR3: CASSPPLLGQGSYNEQFF. The CDR3 region has the DNA TGTGCCAGCTCACCACCGCTGTTGGGGCAGGGATCCTACAATGAGCAGTTCTTC.

This clone was seen once. V gene TRBV28 combines with J gene TRBJ2-7; the match to TRBD1 covers 9 bases. The germline V gene encodes CDR1 MDHEN and CDR2 SYDVKM. The V gene end was trimmed by 5 bases and the J gene end by 2 bases; junction bases not matched to a gene: 10. The CDR3 is 16 residues long. CDR3 protein: CASSPPTGTGTYEQYF. In DNA, the CDR3 is TGTGCCAGCAGTCCACCCACCGGGACAGGGACCTACGAGCAGTACTTC.

The V call is TRBV27, the J call TRBJ2-6; 8 bases are shared with TRBD1. Trimming took 6 bases from V and 1 from J; bases not matched to a gene: 2. Germline V lookup: CDR1 MNHEY, CDR2 SMNVEV (reference sequence). There are 15 residues in the CDR3. The CDR3 here is CASSRQGSGANVLTF. The CDR3 DNA reads as TGTGCCAGCAGCCGACAGGGGTCTGGGGCCAACGTCCTGACTTTC.

The rearrangement links TRBV9 to TRBJ2-7; a weak D match, TRBD2 (6 bases). CDR1 and CDR2 from the germline V gene are SGDLS and YYNGEE. V lost 0 bases to trimming and J lost 2 bases, with 21 bases between them. This CDR3 contains 18 residues. CDR3 protein: CASSVVPVGGQSPYEQYF. The DNA of the CDR3 is TGTGCCAGCAGCGTAGTACCCGTTGGAGGGCAGTCACCCTACGAGCAGTACTTC. Filled out from reference TRBV9 and TRBJ2-7, the complete variable domain reads DSGVTQTPKHLITATGQRVTLRCSPRSGDLSVYWYQQSLDQGLQFLIQYYNGEERAKGNILERFSAQQFPDLHSELNLSSLELGDSALYFCASSVVPVGGQSPYEQYFGPGTRLTVT.

The V gene is TRBV28, the J gene TRBJ1-1; D gene uncertain. CDR3 length: 12 residues. V dropped 5 bases and J dropped 7 bases, with 11 bases sitting between them. Germline CDR1 and CDR2: MDHEN and SYDVKM. CDR3 nucleotides: TGTGCCAGCAGTGATGACTGGATTGAAGCTTTCTTT. Its protein is CASSDDWIEAFF.

This chain connects TRBV5-8 to TRBJ1-2; 8 positions match TRBD1. Germline CDR1 SGHTS, CDR2 YDEGEE. The CDR3 spans 15 residues. J was trimmed by 0 bases and V by 3 bases; bases with no gene match: 4. In DNA, the CDR3 is TGTGCCAGCAGCTCGGACAGGGCGTCTAACTATGGCTACACCTTC. It specifies CASSSDRASNYGYTF.

The chain recombines TRBV30 with TRBJ2-7; 9 bases are a match to TRBD1. This CDR3 region has 14 residues. CDR1 and CDR2 from the germline V gene are GTSNPN and SVGIG (reference sequence). J was trimmed by 4 bases and V by 3 bases; bases with no gene match: 7. As DNA, the CDR3 is TGTGCCTGGAGCATATCGGGACAGGGTTACGAGCAGTACTTC. Encoded protein: CAWSISGQGYEQYF.

In the case of this clone: A junction boundary mismatches the germline segment, possibly from a read error. The genes are TRBV5-4 and TRBJ2-3; D ambiguous. Germline V lookup: CDR1 SGHNT, CDR2 YYREEE (reference sequence). The CDR3 extends over 14 amino acids. The CDR3 DNA reads TGTGCCAGCAGATTGGACCTACTCACAGATACGCAGTATTTT. Translated, it gives CASRLDLLTDTQYF.

The rearrangement uses TRBV4-3 and TRBJ2-7, with D perhaps TRBD2 (6 bases). V was cut by 4 bases and J by 3 bases, with 13 bases left in between. CDR3 length equals 14 residues. Per germline, CDR1 LGHNA and CDR2 YSLEER. The CDR3, as DNA: TGCGCCAGCAGCCTCCGGCGGGGTAACTACGAGCAGTACTTC. As protein: CASSLRRGNYEQYF.

CDR3: CASSGEGGQAFF. CDR3 nucleotides: TGTGCCAGCAGCGGAGAGGGGGGGCAAGCTTTCTTT. The V gene is TRBV9, the J gene TRBJ1-1; maybe TRBD1 (6 bases). CDR3 length: 12 residues. V was cut by 3 bases and J by 9 bases, with 12 bases left in between. CDR1 and CDR2 (germline): SGDLS, YYNGEE.

The rearrangement joins TRBV27 to TRBJ2-1; 9 nucleotides agree with TRBD1. The trim removed 5 bases at V and 4 bases at J, leaving 6 bases unmatched. Germline V gene data show CDR1 as MNHEY and CDR2 as SMNVEV (reference sequence). The CDR3 extends over 15 amino acids. CDR3 sequence reads: CASSPWDREYNEQFF. CDR3 DNA sequence: TGTGCCAGCAGTCCCTGGGACAGGGAATACAATGAGCAGTTCTTC.